Below, 5 T cell receptor beta chains from the same sample are listed, as sequenced in a study of control samples from healthy donors and cancer patients. The data were produced by immunoSEQ multiplex PCR, yet TCRdb's version contains in-frame clones alone and is incomplete. The sample holds 400,000 to 450,000 clones, around nine tenths seen once. Sequencing used PBMCs. Receptors were obtained from a man in his forties with head and neck cancer.

The V and J genes are TRBV14 and TRBJ2-1; D not certain. The V gene's germline CDR1 is SGHDN and CDR2 FVKESK. There are 13 residues in the CDR3. V lost 4 bases and J lost 5, with 9 bases in between. The CDR3 nucleotides are TGTGCCAGCAGCCCCCGACCGCACAATGAGCAGTTCTTC. Its translation is CASSPRPHNEQFF.

The V gene is TRBV2, the J gene TRBJ1-3; D gene ambiguous. Trimming stripped 6 bases from V and 2 bases from J, with 8 bases between. In germline, CDR1 is SNHLY, CDR2 FYNNEI. The CDR3 has 13 amino acids. CDR3 sequence: CASRVPPGNTIYF. The CDR3 nucleotides read TGTGCCAGCAGGGTTCCTCCTGGAAACACCATATATTTT.

This chain uses TRBV5-1 with TRBJ2-7; no clear D. Trimming removed 0 bases from V and 0 bases from J, with 7 bases in between. Germline loops: CDR1 SGHRS, CDR2 YFSETQ. There are 14 residues in the CDR3. CDR3 loop: CASSLGGFSYEQYF. For the CDR3, the DNA is TGCGCCAGCAGCTTGGGTGGTTTCTCCTACGAGCAGTACTTC.

The chain recombines TRBV7-9 with TRBJ2-1, with TRBD2 matching over 11 bases. The CDR3 runs 16 residues. Germline CDR1 and CDR2: SEHNR and FQNEAQ (reference sequence). The trim removed 4 bases at V and 7 bases at J, leaving 9 bases unmatched. CDR3 nucleotide sequence: TGTGCCAGCAGCTCCCCACTAGCGGGAGAGAGGAATGAGCAGTTCTTC. This codes for CASSSPLAGERNEQFF.

The genes are TRBV10-3 and TRBJ2-3; 8 bases align to TRBD2. The length of the CDR3 is 14 residues. The trim removed 8 bases at V and 4 bases at J, leaving 8 bases unmatched. Germline CDR1 ENHRY, CDR2 SYGVKD. The CDR3 nucleotides are TGTGCCATCGGTAGCGGGGTCGGTGCAGATACGCAGTATTTT. Translation: CAIGSGVGADTQYF.